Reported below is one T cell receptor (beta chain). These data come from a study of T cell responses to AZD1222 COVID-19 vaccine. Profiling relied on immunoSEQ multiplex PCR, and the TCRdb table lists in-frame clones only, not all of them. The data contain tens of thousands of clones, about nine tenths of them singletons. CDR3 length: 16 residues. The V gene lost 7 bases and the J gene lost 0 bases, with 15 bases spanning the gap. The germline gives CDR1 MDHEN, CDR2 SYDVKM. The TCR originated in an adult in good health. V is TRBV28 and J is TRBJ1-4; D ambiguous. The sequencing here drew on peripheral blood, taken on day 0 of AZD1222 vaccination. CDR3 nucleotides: TGTGCCAGCAACGGGGAACTCAGAGCAACTAATGAAAAACTGTTTTTT. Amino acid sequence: CASNGELRATNEKLFF.